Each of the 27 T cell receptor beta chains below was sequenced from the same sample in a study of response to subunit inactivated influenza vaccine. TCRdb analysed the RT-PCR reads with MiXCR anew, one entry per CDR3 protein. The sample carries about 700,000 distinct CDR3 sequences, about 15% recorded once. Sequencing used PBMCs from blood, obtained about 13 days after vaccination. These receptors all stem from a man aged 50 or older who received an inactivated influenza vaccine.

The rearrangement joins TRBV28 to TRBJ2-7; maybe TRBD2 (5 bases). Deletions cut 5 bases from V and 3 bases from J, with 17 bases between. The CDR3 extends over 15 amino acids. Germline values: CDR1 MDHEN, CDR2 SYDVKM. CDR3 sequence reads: CASSPPTVGNYEQYF. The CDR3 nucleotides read TGTGCCAGCAGTCCTCCCACGGTCGGGAACTACGAGCAGTACTTC.

This chain's CDR3 is CASSPETGVGQPQHF. CDR3 DNA: TGTGCCAGCAGTCCCGAAACAGGGGTGGGTCAGCCCCAGCATTTT. V is TRBV6-1 and J is TRBJ1-5, with 7 nucleotides matching TRBD1. V was pared by 5 bases and J by 6 bases, with 10 bases of the junction left unmatched. The length of the CDR3 is 15 residues. Germline loops: CDR1 MNHNS, CDR2 SASEGT.

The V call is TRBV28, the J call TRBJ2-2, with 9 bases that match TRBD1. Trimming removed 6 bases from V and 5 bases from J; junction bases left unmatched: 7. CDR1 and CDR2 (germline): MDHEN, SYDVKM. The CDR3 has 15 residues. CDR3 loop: CASRLGDRETGELFF. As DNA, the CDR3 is TGTGCCAGCAGGCTAGGGGACAGGGAGACCGGGGAGCTGTTTTTT.

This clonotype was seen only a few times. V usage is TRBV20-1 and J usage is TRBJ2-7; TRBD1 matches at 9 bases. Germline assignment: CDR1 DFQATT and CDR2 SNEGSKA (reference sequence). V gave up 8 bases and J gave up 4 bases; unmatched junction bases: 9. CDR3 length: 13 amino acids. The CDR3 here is CSSSGQGYYEQYF. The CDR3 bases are TGCAGTTCAAGCGGACAGGGGTATTACGAGCAGTACTTC.

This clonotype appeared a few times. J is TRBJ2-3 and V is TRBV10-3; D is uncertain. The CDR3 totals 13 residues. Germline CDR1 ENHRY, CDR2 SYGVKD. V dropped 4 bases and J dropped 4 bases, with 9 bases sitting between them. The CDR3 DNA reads TGTGCCATCAGTGTCAAGGGCGCAGATACGCAGTATTTT. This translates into CAISVKGADTQYF.

The CDR3 loop reads CASSQTNGANVLTF. The CDR3 nucleotides are TGTGCCAGCAGCCAAACGAACGGGGCCAACGTCCTGACTTTC. The J gene is TRBJ2-6, the V gene TRBV5-6; D unresolved. This CDR3 has 14 amino acids. V was pared by 4 bases and J by 4 bases, with 9 bases between. Germline values: CDR1 SGHDT, CDR2 YYEEEE.

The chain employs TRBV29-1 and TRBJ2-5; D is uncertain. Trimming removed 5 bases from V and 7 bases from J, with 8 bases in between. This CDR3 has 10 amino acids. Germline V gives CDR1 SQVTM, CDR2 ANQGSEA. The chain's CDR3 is CSVTLATQYF. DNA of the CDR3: TGCAGCGTTACCTTAGCGACCCAGTACTTC.

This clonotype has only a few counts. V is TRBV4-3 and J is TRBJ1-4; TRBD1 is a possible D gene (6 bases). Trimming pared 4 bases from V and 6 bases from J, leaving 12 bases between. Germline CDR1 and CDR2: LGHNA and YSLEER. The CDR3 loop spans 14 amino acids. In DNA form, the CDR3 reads TGCGCCAGCAGCCCCCGGGACACGGATGAAAAACTGTTTTTT. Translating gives CASSPRDTDEKLFF.

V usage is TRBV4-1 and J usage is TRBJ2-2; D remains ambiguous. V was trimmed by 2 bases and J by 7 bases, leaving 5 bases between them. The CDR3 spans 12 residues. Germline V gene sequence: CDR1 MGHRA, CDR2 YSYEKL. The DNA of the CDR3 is TGCGCCAGCAGCCAATTTGACGGGGAGCTGTTTTTT. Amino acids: CASSQFDGELFF.

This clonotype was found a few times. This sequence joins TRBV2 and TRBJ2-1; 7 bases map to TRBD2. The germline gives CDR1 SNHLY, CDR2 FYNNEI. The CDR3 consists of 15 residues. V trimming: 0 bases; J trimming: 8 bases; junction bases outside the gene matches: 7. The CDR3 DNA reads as TGTGCCAGCAGTGAAGCGCCCGAGACTAGCCATGAGCAGTTCTTC. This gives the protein CASSEAPETSHEQFF. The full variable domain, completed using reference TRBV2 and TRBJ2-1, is EPEVTQTPSHQVTQMGQEVILRCVPISNHLYFYWYRQILGQKVEFLVSFYNNEISEKSEIFDDQFSVERPDGSNFTLKIRSTKLEDSAMYFCASSEAPETSHEQFFGPGTRLTVL.

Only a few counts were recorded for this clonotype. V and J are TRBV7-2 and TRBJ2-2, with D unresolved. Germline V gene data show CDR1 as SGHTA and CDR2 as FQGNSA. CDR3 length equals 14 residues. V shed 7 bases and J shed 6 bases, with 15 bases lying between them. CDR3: CASTPVLRSGELFF. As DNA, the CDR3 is TGTGCCAGCACCCCCGTGTTGCGGTCCGGGGAGCTGTTTTTT.

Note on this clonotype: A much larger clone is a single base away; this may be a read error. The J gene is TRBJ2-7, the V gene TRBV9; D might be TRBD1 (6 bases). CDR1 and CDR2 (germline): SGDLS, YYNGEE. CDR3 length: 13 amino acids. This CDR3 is CACSGSRGYEQYF. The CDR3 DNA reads TGTGCCTGCAGCGGAAGCAGGGGTTACGAGCAGTACTTC.

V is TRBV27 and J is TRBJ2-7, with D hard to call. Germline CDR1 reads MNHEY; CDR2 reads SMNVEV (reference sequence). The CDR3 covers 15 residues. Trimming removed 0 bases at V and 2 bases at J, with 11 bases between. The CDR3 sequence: CASSLSRYGTYEQYF. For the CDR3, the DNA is TGTGCCAGCAGTTTATCTCGGTATGGGACCTACGAGCAGTACTTC.

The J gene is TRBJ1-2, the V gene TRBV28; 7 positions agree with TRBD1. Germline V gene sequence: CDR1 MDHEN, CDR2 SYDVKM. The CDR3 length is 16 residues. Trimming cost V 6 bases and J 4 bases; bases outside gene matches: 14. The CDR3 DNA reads TGTGCCAGCAGGCGAGGGACAGTCCCCAGGGCCTATGGCTACACCTTC. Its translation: CASRRGTVPRAYGYTF.

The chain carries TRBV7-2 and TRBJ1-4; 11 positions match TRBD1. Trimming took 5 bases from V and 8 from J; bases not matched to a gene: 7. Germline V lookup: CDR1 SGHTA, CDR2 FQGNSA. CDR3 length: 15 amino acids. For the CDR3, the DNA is TGTGCCAGCAGCGCCCGGACAGGGGGCAGGGAAAAACTGTTTTTT. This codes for CASSARTGGREKLFF.

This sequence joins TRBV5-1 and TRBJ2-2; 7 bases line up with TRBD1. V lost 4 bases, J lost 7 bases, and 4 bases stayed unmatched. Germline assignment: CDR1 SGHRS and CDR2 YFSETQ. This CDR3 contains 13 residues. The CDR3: CASSDRVYGELFF. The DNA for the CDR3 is TGCGCCAGCAGCGACAGGGTTTACGGGGAGCTGTTTTTT.

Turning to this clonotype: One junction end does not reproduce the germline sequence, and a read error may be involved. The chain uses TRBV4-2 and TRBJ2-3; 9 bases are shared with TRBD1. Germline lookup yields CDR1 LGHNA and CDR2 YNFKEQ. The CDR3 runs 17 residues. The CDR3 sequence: CASSQERTGVGTDTQYF. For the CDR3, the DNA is TGTGCCAGCAGTCAAGAAAGGACAGGGGTGGGAACAGATACGCAGTATTTT.

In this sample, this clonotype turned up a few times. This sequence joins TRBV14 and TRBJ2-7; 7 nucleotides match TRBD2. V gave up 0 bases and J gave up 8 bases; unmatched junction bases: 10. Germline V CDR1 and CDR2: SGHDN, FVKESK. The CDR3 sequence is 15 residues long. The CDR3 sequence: CASSQEASGTSQQYF. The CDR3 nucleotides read TGTGCCAGCAGCCAAGAGGCGAGCGGGACCTCCCAGCAGTACTTC.

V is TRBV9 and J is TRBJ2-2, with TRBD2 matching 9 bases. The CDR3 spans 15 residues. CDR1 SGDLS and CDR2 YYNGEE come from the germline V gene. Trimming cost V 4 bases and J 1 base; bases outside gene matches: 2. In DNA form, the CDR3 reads TGTGCCAGCAGCATTAGCGGGGGGAACACCGGGGAGCTGTTTTTT. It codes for CASSISGGNTGELFF.

The CDR3 DNA reads as TGTGCCAGCAGGATCGACAGCAATCCATACGAGCAGTACTTC. Translating it yields CASRIDSNPYEQYF. The V call is TRBV28, the J call TRBJ2-7; D possibly corresponds to TRBD1 (5 bases). With 6 bases removed from V and 4 bases from J, the gap between germline ends came to 16 bases. Germline V gives CDR1 MDHEN, CDR2 SYDVKM. The CDR3 runs 14 residues. Together with reference TRBV28 and TRBJ2-7, the CDR3 gives the full variable domain: DVKVTQSSRYLVKRTGEKVFLECVQDMDHENMFWYRQDPGLGLRLIYFSYDVKMKEKGDIPEGYSVSREKKERFSLILESASTNQTSMYLCASRIDSNPYEQYFGPGTRLTVT.

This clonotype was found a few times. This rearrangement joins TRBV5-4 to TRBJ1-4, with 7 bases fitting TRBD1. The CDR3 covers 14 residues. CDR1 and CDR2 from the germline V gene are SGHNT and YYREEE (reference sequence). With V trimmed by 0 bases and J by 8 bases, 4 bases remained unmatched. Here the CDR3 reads CASSLEQGREKLFF. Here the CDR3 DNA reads TGTGCCAGCAGCTTGGAACAGGGGAGGGAAAAACTGTTTTTT.

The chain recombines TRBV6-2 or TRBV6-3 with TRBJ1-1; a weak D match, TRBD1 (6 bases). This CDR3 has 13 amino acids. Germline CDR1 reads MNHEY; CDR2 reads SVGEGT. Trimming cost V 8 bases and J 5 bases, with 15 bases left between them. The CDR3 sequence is CASLRRDTTEAFF. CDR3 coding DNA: TGTGCCAGCCTCCGACGGGACACAACTGAAGCTTTCTTT.

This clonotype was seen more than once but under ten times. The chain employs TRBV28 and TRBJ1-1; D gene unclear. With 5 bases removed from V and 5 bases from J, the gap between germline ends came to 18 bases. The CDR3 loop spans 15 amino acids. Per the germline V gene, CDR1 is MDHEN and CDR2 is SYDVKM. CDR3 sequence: CASSKPGWGGTEAFF. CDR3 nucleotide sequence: TGTGCCAGCAGTAAGCCGGGCTGGGGTGGTACTGAAGCTTTCTTT. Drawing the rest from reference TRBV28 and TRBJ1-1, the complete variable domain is DVKVTQSSRYLVKRTGEKVFLECVQDMDHENMFWYRQDPGLGLRLIYFSYDVKMKEKGDIPEGYSVSREKKERFSLILESASTNQTSMYLCASSKPGWGGTEAFFGQGTRLTVV.

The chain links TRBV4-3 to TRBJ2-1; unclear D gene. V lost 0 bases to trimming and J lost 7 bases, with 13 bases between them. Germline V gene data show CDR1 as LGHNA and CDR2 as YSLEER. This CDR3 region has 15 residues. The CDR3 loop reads CASSQDGLDGNEQFF. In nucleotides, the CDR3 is TGCGCCAGCAGCCAAGATGGGCTTGACGGTAATGAGCAGTTCTTC.

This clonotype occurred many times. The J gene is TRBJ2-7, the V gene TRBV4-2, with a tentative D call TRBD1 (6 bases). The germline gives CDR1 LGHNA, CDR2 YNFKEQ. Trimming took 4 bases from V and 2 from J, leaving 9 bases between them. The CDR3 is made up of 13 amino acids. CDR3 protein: CASSRDITYEQYF. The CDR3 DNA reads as TGTGCCAGCAGCCGGGACATCACCTACGAGCAGTACTTC.

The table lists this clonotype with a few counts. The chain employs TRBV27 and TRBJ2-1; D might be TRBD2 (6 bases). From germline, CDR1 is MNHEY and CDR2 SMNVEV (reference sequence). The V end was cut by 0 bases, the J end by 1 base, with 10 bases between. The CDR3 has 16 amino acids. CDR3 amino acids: CASSLSTSRSYNEQFF. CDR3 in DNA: TGTGCCAGCAGTTTATCGACTAGTAGGTCCTACAATGAGCAGTTCTTC.

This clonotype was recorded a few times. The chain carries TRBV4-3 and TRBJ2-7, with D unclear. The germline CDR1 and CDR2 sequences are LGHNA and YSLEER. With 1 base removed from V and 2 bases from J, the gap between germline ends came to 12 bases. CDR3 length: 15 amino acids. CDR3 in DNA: TGCGCCAGCAGCCAAGGACTCCATATTACCTACGAGCAGTACTTC. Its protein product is CASSQGLHITYEQYF.